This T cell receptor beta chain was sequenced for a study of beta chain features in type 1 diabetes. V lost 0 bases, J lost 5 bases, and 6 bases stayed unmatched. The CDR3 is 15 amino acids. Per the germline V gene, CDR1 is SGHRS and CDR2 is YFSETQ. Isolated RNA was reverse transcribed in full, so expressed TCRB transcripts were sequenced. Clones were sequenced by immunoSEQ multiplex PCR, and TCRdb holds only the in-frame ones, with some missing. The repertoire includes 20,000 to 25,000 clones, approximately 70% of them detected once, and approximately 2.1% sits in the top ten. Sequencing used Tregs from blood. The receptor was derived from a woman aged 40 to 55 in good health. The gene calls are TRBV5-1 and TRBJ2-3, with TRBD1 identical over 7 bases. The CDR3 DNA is TGCGCCAGCAGCTTGGTAGGGGGCGCGGGAGATACGCAGTATTTT. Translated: CASSLVGGAGDTQYF.